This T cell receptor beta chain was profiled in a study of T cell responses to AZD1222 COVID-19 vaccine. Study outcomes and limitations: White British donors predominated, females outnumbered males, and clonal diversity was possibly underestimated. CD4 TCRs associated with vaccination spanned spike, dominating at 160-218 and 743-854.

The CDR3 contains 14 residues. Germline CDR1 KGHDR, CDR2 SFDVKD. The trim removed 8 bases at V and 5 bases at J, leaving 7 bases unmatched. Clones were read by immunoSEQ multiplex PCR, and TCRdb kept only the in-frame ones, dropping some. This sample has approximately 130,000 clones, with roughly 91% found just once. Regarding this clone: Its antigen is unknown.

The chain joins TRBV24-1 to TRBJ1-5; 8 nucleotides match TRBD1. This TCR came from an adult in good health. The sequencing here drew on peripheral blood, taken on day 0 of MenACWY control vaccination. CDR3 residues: CATTDRGRDQPQHF. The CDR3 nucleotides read TGTGCCACCACCGACAGGGGAAGAGATCAGCCCCAGCATTTT.